The rows below give T cell receptor beta chains drawn from one sample of a study of T cells in Graves' hyperthyroidism and ophthalmopathy. TCRdb re-called the multiplex PCR reads through MiXCR, storing one row per CDR3 protein. The data hold some 400,000 distinct CDR3 sequences, with about 14% observed a single time. The sample taken for sequencing was blood. All receptors derive from a woman in her fifties or sixties with Graves' hyperthyroidism. The CDR3 runs from the conserved cysteine through the conserved F or W. D genes are given only for firm matches. Only some rows state a clone size, as once, few, many or a class for expanded clones.

>medium-sized|TRBD2|TRBJ2-1|TRBV11-2
TGTGCCAGCAGCTTAGATCCGGGACTAGGGAAGGAGTTCTTC
CASSLDPGLGKEFF
>-|-|TRBJ2-1|TRBV5-1
TGCGCCAGCAGCGCCTCTCCGGCCCCGGTTTACAATGAGCAGTTCTTC
CASSASPAPVYNEQFF
>many|TRBD1|TRBJ2-4|TRBV7-3
TGTGCCAGCAGCAGACAGGGTGCCAAAAACATTCAGTACTTC
CASSRQGAKNIQYF
>many|TRBD1|TRBJ1-1|TRBV2
TGTGCCGCGGAGGGGGCGCGACACACTGAAGCTTTCTTT
CAAEGARHTEAFF
>few|-|TRBJ2-2|TRBV6-2/TRBV6-3
TGTGCCAGCAGTTACTCAACAATCACCGGGGAGCTGTTTTTT
CASSYSTITGELFF
>few|TRBD1|TRBJ2-3|TRBV6-1
TGTGCCAGCAGATCAGAGAGGGACAGGGCTTCAGATACGCAGTATTTT
CASRSERDRASDTQYF
>-|-|TRBJ2-7|TRBV29-1
TGCAGCGTTGAAGGGGGGCCGGGTGGATACGAGCAGTACTTC
CSVEGGPGGYEQYF
>-|TRBD1|TRBJ1-1|TRBV27
TGTGCCAGCAGTGGGGTCGGGACAGGAGAGACTGAAGCTTTCTTT
CASSGVGTGETEAFF
>-|-|TRBJ2-5|TRBV11-3
TGTGCCAGCAGCTTAGATTCGATAGAAGAGACCCAGTACTTC
CASSLDSIEETQYF
>-|TRBD1|TRBJ2-1|TRBV28
TGTGCCAGCAGGAGGCAGGGGGCGATTGAGCAGTTCTTC
CASRRQGAIEQFF
>many|TRBD1|TRBJ2-1|TRBV2
TGTGCCAGCCCTTTGACAGGGTTGAACAATGAGCAGTTCTTC
CASPLTGLNNEQFF
>many|-|TRBJ1-1|TRBV20-1
TGCAGTGCTAGGGACGACAGGAACACTGAAGCTTTCTTT
CSARDDRNTEAFF
>many|-|TRBJ2-1|TRBV6-1
TGTGCCAGCAGTGAAGTCGACAGGTGGGGCTACAATGAGCAGTTCTTC
CASSEVDRWGYNEQFF
>-|-|TRBJ2-7|TRBV27
TGTGCCAGCAGTTCCGCCATTATGGGTGAGCAGTACTTC
CASSSAIMGEQYF
>many|-|TRBJ1-5|TRBV30
TGTGCCTGGAGTCGGGGTAGCAATCAGCCCCAGCATTTT
CAWSRGSNQPQHF
>many|-|TRBJ2-1|TRBV28
TGTGCCAGCAGCCCCCCCGGGACCCCGTTGGACGATGAGCAGTTCTTC
CASSPPGTPLDDEQFF
>many|-|TRBJ2-3|TRBV7-3
TGTGCCAGCAGCCGTCGTGGTGCCTCTGGCACAGATACGCAGTATTTT
CASSRRGASGTDTQYF
>-|TRBD1|TRBJ2-1|TRBV18
TGTGCCAGCTCACCAAGGACAGGGAATAATGAGCAGTTCTTC
CASSPRTGNNEQFF
>few|TRBD2|TRBJ2-3|TRBV24-1
TGTGTCACCAGTGATGCTGGACTAGCGGGAGCAGATACGCAGTATTTT
CVTSDAGLAGADTQYF
>-|-|TRBJ1-5|TRBV4-1
TGCGCCAGCAGCCAGGTATTGGACAGCAATCAGCCCCAGCATTTT
CASSQVLDSNQPQHF
>few|-|TRBJ2-5|TRBV29-1
TGCAGCGTTGAACCCCAGGTTGGGGACCGGCCCCAGTACTTC
CSVEPQVGDRPQYF
>many|-|TRBJ1-3|TRBV5-1
TGCGCCAGCAGCTTTAGTGGAAACACCATATATTTT
CASSFSGNTIYF
>-|-|TRBJ2-1|TRBV4-1
TGCGCCAGCAGCCAAGCCGGGGGAAGGAATGAGCAGTTCTTC
CASSQAGGRNEQFF
>many|-|TRBJ2-5|TRBV20-1
TGCAGTGCTCTGGCGGAGAGCGAGACCCAGTACTTC
CSALAESETQYF
>few|TRBD2|TRBJ2-3|TRBV28
TGTGCCAGCAGTTTAGGGACTAGCGGGAGGAATACGCAGTATTTT
CASSLGTSGRNTQYF
>many|-|TRBJ2-3|TRBV29-1
TGCAGCGTTGAGTCCGGGACTCCTAGCACAGATACGCAGTATTTT
CSVESGTPSTDTQYF
>few|-|TRBJ1-1|TRBV20-1
TGCAGTGCTAGAGAATTAGGGTTCCCTGAAGCTTTCTTT
CSARELGFPEAFF
>many|-|TRBJ2-1|TRBV5-1
TGCGCCAGCAGCTTCGGGGAGGGGGCTTCCTACAATGAGCAGTTCTTC
CASSFGEGASYNEQFF
>-|TRBD2|TRBJ2-1|TRBV12-3/TRBV12-4
TGTGCCAGCAGTCCACCCGGGACTAGCGCTTACAATGAGCAGTTCTTC
CASSPPGTSAYNEQFF
>many|-|TRBJ2-1|TRBV3-1
TGTGCCAGCAGCCATTCCCTAGCAGGTTACTCCTACAATGAGCAGTTCTTC
CASSHSLAGYSYNEQFF
>many|-|TRBJ2-7|TRBV20-1
TGCAGTGCTAGAGCGGCAGATGGCACCTACGAGCAGTACTTC
CSARAADGTYEQYF